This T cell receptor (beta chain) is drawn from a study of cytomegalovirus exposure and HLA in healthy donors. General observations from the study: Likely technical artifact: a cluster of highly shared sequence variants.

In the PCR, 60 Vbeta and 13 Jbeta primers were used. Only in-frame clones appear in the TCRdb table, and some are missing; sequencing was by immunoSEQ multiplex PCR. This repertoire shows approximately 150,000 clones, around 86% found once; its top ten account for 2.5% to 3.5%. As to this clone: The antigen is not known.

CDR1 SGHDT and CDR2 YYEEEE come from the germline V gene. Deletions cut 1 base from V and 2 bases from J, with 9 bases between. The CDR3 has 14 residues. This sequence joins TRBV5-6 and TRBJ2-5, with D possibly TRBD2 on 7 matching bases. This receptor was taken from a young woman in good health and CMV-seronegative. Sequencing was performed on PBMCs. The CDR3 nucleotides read TGTGCCAGCAGCTTGAGGGGGGGACAAGAGACCCAGTACTTC. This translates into CASSLRGGQETQYF.